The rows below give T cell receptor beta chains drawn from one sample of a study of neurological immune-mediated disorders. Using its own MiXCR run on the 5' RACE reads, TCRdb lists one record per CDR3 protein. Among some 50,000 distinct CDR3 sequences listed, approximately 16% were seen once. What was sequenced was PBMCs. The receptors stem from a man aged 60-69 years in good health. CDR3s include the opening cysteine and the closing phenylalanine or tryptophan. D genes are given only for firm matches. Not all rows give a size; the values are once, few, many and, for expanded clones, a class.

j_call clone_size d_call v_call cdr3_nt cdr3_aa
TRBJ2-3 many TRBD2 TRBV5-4 TGTGCCAGCAGCTCCCCTAGCGGGATCACAGATACGCAGTATTTT CASSSPSGITDTQYF
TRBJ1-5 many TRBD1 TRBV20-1 TGCAGTGCTCACGGACAGGAGATCTTCGCTTTT CSAHGQEIFAF
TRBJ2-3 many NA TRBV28 TGTGCCAGCAGTTCCTTGGGCCTGCTCGTCAAAGATACGCAGTATTTT CASSSLGLLVKDTQYF
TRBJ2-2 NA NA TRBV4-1 TGCGCCAGCAGCACGGCGATAGCCTACTATCAGAAAACCGGGGAGCTGTTTTTT CASSTAIAYYQKTGELFF
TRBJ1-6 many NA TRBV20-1 TGCAGTGCTAGAGATCCCCAGGCGGGGGCTAATTCACCCCTCCACTTT CSARDPQAGANSPLHF
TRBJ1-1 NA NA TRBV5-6 TGTGCCAGCAGCCCCTACAAACTTCCGGGGGACACTGAAGCTTTCTTT CASSPYKLPGDTEAFF
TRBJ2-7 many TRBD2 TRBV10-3 TGTGCCATCAGTGAGTCGGAGACTAGCGGAACCTACGAGCAGTACTTC CAISESETSGTYEQYF
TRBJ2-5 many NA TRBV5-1 TGCGCCAGCAGCTTTCCAGGGGCGGGGGAGACCCAGTACTTC CASSFPGAGETQYF
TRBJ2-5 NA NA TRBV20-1 TGCAGTGCTAGAGATTTCGCCCGCAGGGCAGGAGAGACCCAGTACTTC CSARDFARRAGETQYF
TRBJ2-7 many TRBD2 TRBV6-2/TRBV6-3 TGTGCCAGCAGTTACTCGGTCGGGGGGAGCTCCTACGAGCAGTACTTC CASSYSVGGSSYEQYF
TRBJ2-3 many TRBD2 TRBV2 TGTGCCAGCAGCGGGACTAGCGGGTATACGCAGTATTTT CASSGTSGYTQYF
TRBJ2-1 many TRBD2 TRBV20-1 TGCAGTGTGGGCCGAAGCGGGAGCAGTAGCAATGAGCAGTTCTTC CSVGRSGSSSNEQFF
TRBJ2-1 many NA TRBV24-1 TGTGCCACCAGTGATTCAGGGCGCGATGAGCAGTTCTTC CATSDSGRDEQFF
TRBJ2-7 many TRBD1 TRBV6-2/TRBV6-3 TGTGCCAGCATCCGGGACAGGGCTACATTCTACGAGCAGTACTTC CASIRDRATFYEQYF
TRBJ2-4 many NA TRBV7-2 TGTGCCAGCAGCTTTAAAGGGCAGGGAGGCATTCAGTACTTC CASSFKGQGGIQYF
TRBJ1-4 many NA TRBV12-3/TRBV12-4 TGTGCCAGCAGTGCCCACTGGACAGCGATTAATGAAAAACTGTTTTTT CASSAHWTAINEKLFF
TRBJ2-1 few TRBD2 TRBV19 TGTGCCAGTAGCCCGCTAGCGGGAGCTTATGAGCAGTTCTTC CASSPLAGAYEQFF
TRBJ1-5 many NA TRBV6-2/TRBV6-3 TGTGCCAGCAGTTCAGGGGATCAGCCCCAGCATTTT CASSSGDQPQHF
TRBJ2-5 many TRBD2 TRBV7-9 TGTGCCAGCAGCTCGTCAGCGGGAGGTGCAGAGACCCAGTACTTC CASSSSAGGAETQYF
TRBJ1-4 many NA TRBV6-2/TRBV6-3 TGTGCCAGCAAAAGAACCCAGGGCGGTGAAAAACTGTTTTTT CASKRTQGGEKLFF
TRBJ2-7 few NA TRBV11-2 TGTGCCAGCAGCTTAGTGTTCGTATCGGAGCAGTACTTC CASSLVFVSEQYF
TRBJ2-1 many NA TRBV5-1 TGCGCCAGCAGCAGATCTAGTTTCAATGAGCAGTTCTTC CASSRSSFNEQFF
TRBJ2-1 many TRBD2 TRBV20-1 TGCAGTGCTAGAGATCGAAGCGGGGTACCCTACAATGAGCAGTTCTTC CSARDRSGVPYNEQFF